What follows are 26 T cell receptor beta chains derived from one specimen sequenced in a study of blood T cell repertoires in COVID-19. Sequencing was performed with immunoSEQ multiplex PCR; in TCRdb, only in-frame clones are kept and a portion is missing. The sample has roughly 140,000 clones, about 88% seen once. Source material: peripheral blood. These receptors were obtained from a man between 45 and 60 years old with active or convalescent COVID-19.

V gene TRBV6-6 combines with J gene TRBJ2-4; 9 bases are shared with TRBD1. The CDR3 totals 15 residues. V lost 0 bases to trimming and J lost 6 bases; unmatched junction nucleotides: 3. CDR1 and CDR2 from the germline V gene are MNHNY and SVGAGI (reference sequence). The CDR3 here is CASSYSGQGVNIQYF. The DNA of the CDR3 is TGTGCCAGCAGTTACTCGGGACAGGGTGTAAACATTCAGTACTTC.

Here the CDR3 reads CASSENTGYEQYF. The CDR3 bases are TGCGCCAGCAGTGAGAATACAGGCTACGAGCAGTACTTC. The chain employs TRBV10-1 and TRBJ2-7; D is possibly TRBD1 (5 bases). V lost 2 bases to trimming and J lost 3 bases, with 8 bases between them. The CDR3 contains 13 residues. Germline V CDR1 and CDR2: WNHNN, SYGVQD (reference sequence).

This clone was recorded at least ten times. This sequence joins TRBV5-1 and TRBJ2-2; 11 positions agree with TRBD2. The germline V gene encodes CDR1 SGHRS and CDR2 YFSETQ. V lost 7 bases, J lost 8 bases, and 16 bases stayed unmatched. This CDR3 contains 17 residues. The CDR3 coding sequence is TGCGCCAGCCGCTCACTACCACTAGCGGGAGATCCGGGGGAGCTGTTTTTT. Translating it yields CASRSLPLAGDPGELFF.

CDR3 DNA sequence: TGTGCCAGCAGTAAAGGACTAATACAGTACTTC. This encodes CASSKGLIQYF. The chain joins TRBV6-2 or TRBV6-3 to TRBJ2-7; possible D gene TRBD2, 6 bases. The V gene lost 5 bases and the J gene lost 10 bases, with 12 bases spanning the gap. Germline V gives CDR1 MNHEY, CDR2 SVGEGT. This CDR3 has 11 residues.

In this sample, this clone turned up a few times. The chain uses TRBV10-3 and TRBJ1-5, with unresolved D. Germline lookup yields CDR1 ENHRY and CDR2 SYGVKD. The ends were cut back, 3 bases at V and 1 base at J, with 7 bases in the middle. The length of the CDR3 is 14 residues. CDR3 loop: CAISDQESNQPQHF. CDR3 DNA sequence: TGTGCCATCAGTGACCAGGAAAGCAATCAGCCCCAGCATTTT.

The rearrangement links TRBV5-4 to TRBJ2-5, with 7 positions matching TRBD2. Trimming removed 4 bases from V and 5 bases from J; junction bases left unmatched: 8. Germline V gene data show CDR1 as SGHNT and CDR2 as YYREEE (reference sequence). The CDR3 is made up of 14 amino acids. CDR3 region: CASSTVGGGETQYF. In DNA form, the CDR3 reads TGTGCCAGCAGCACCGTGGGGGGGGGTGAGACCCAGTACTTC.

This chain joins TRBV5-1 and TRBJ2-5; no firm D call. Germline loops: CDR1 SGHRS, CDR2 YFSETQ. With 0 bases removed from V and 5 bases from J, the gap between germline ends came to 14 bases. The CDR3 runs 15 residues. The CDR3 sequence: CASSLVGASGETQYF. The CDR3 DNA reads as TGCGCCAGCAGCTTGGTCGGAGCCTCCGGGGAGACCCAGTACTTC.

This chain uses TRBV29-1 with TRBJ2-1, with D tentatively TRBD1 (5 bases). Germline V gene data show CDR1 as SQVTM and CDR2 as ANQGSEA. There are 13 residues in the CDR3. The V and J ends lost 2 bases and 9 bases respectively, with 14 bases between them. For the CDR3, the DNA is TGCAGCGTTGAATCGGCGGCAAGGGGTGAGCAGTTCTTC. Amino acids: CSVESAARGEQFF.

This chain joins TRBV2 and TRBJ1-1, with TRBD1 matching over 7 bases. Germline lookup yields CDR1 SNHLY and CDR2 FYNNEI. Unmatched junction bases numbered 11, after V lost 3 bases and J lost 7 bases. This CDR3 spans 15 amino acids. CDR3 sequence: CASSENSGGIGEAFF. The CDR3, as DNA: TGTGCCAGCAGTGAGAATTCAGGGGGAATAGGTGAAGCTTTCTTT.

This chain links TRBV5-8 with TRBJ2-2; the match to TRBD2 covers 7 bases. This CDR3 is built from 16 residues. Germline V lookup: CDR1 SGHTS, CDR2 YDEGEE. After removal of 4 bases from V and 1 base from J, the junction contained 7 bases not matched to a gene. The CDR3 nucleotides are TGTGCCAGCAGCCCCCGGACTAGAGGGAACACCGGGGAGCTGTTTTTT. Translating gives CASSPRTRGNTGELFF.

The rearrangement links TRBV6-4 to TRBJ2-1, with D possibly being TRBD2 (5 bases). Between the trimmed V and J ends, which lost 0 bases and 8 bases, there was a span of 11 bases. CDR1 is MRHNA, CDR2 SNTAGT, per germline. The CDR3 contains 14 residues. CDR3 amino acids: CASSDSGAGDEQFF. CDR3 bases: TGTGCCAGCAGTGACTCGGGAGCTGGGGATGAGCAGTTCTTC.

The chain has TRBV6-1 and TRBJ1-4; D is unclear. The CDR3 extends over 14 amino acids. Germline V lookup: CDR1 MNHNS, CDR2 SASEGT. With 2 bases removed from V and 4 bases from J, the gap between germline ends came to 8 bases. CDR3 loop: CASSESESNEKLFF. For the CDR3, the DNA is TGTGCCAGCAGTGAATCGGAGAGTAATGAAAAACTGTTTTTT.

The genes are TRBV7-9 and TRBJ2-3, with D perhaps TRBD1 (6 bases). The germline V gene has CDR1 SEHNR and CDR2 FQNEAQ (reference sequence). The CDR3 loop spans 14 amino acids. Trimming stripped 5 bases from V and 4 bases from J, with 13 bases between. In nucleotides, the CDR3 is TGTGCCAGCAGCACCTACAGGGATCCAGATACGCAGTATTTT. Its translation: CASSTYRDPDTQYF.

This rearrangement joins TRBV4-3 to TRBJ1-6; 11 bases fit TRBD1. With 0 bases clipped from V and 9 bases from J, the junction kept 13 bases outside the gene matches. CDR3 length equals 19 residues. Germline CDR1 is LGHNA and CDR2 is YSLEER. CDR3 bases: TGCGCCAGCAGCCAAGACCCCTTCCCCGGACAGGGGGCTCTTTCACCCCTCCACTTT. Protein: CASSQDPFPGQGALSPLHF.

The rearrangement links TRBV24-1 to TRBJ2-3; 9 nucleotides line up with TRBD2. The CDR3 is 14 amino acids. Trimming cost V 8 bases and J 2 bases; bases outside gene matches: 4. The germline CDR1 and CDR2 sequences are KGHDR and SFDVKD. The CDR3 protein is CATTAGGPTDTQYF. CDR3 in DNA: TGTGCCACCACCGCGGGAGGGCCCACAGATACGCAGTATTTT.

V usage is TRBV11-1 and J usage is TRBJ2-7; possibly TRBD1 for D (6 bases). V gave up 5 bases and J gave up 0 bases, with 11 bases separating them. CDR3 size: 14 residues. Germline V gene lookup returns CDR1 SGHAT and CDR2 FQDESV (reference sequence). CDR3 region: CASSRNRVSYEQYF. CDR3 in DNA: TGTGCCAGCAGCCGTAACAGGGTCTCCTACGAGCAGTACTTC.

This clone was seen just once. The CDR3 coding sequence is TGTGCCAGCAGCTTGAGCGCTAGCGATAATGAGCAGTTCTTC. Translation gives CASSLSASDNEQFF. The chain carries TRBV5-5 and TRBJ2-1; possibly TRBD2 for D (6 bases). V lost 1 base, J lost 7 bases, and 12 bases lay in between. CDR1 and CDR2 (germline): SGHKS, YYEKEE (reference sequence). The CDR3 loop spans 14 amino acids.

CDR3 nucleotides: TGTGCCAGCAGCACGCTGACAGGACGTGACACCGGGGAGCTGTTTTTT. Its translation is CASSTLTGRDTGELFF. This chain uses TRBV9 with TRBJ2-2, with D possibly matching TRBD1 (6 bases). CDR1 and CDR2 (germline): SGDLS, YYNGEE. This CDR3 is 16 amino acids long. Trimming left V 4 bases short and J 3 bases short, with 16 bases between.

This clone was picked up a small number of times. Other DNA sequences of this sample code for an identical CDR3. The chain uses TRBV3-1 (or the pseudogene TRBV3-2) and TRBJ2-7, with 7 bases matching TRBD2. With V trimmed by 2 bases and J by 0 bases, 1 base remained unmatched. This CDR3 spans 14 amino acids. CDR1 is LGHDT, CDR2 YNNKEL, per germline (reference sequence). This CDR3 is CASSQRGDSYEQYF. Written as DNA, the CDR3 is TGTGCCAGCAGCCAACGGGGGGACTCCTACGAGCAGTACTTC.

The J gene is TRBJ2-4, the V gene TRBV27, with 7 bases lining up with TRBD1. CDR1 MNHEY and CDR2 SMNVEV come from the germline V gene (reference sequence). The J segment lost 11 bases and the V segment lost 5 bases, leaving 3 bases of the junction unmatched. The CDR3 is 11 residues long. DNA for the CDR3: TGTGCCAGCAGTGACACAGGGGTTCAGTACTTC. Translation: CASSDTGVQYF.

The CDR3 coding sequence is TGTGCCAGCTCACCAAGAGGGTATAATGACGAGCAGTACTTC. Translation gives CASSPRGYNDEQYF. The rearrangement uses TRBV18 and TRBJ2-7, with D perhaps matching TRBD2 (5 bases). This CDR3 has 14 residues. Germline CDR1 KGHSH, CDR2 LQKENI. Trimming took 2 bases from V and 5 from J, leaving 13 bases between them.

This chain uses TRBV28 with TRBJ1-4, with D unclear. This CDR3 is built from 14 residues. The germline V gene encodes CDR1 MDHEN and CDR2 SYDVKM. Trimming removed 8 bases from V and 8 bases from J, with 18 bases in between. In nucleotides, the CDR3 is TGTGCCAGCGCCCAGGCCACCCAAGAAGAAAAACTGTTTTTT. The encoded protein is CASAQATQEEKLFF.

The table lists this clone with a count of one. The chain links TRBV28 to TRBJ2-7; TRBD2 agrees at 10 bases. The CDR3 runs to 15 residues. Germline V gene lookup returns CDR1 MDHEN and CDR2 SYDVKM. V lost 5 bases and J lost 7; bases outside the gene matches: 11. The chain's CDR3 is CASSHRTSGRYEQYF. The CDR3 DNA reads TGTGCCAGCAGTCACCGGACTAGCGGACGCTATGAGCAGTACTTC. The full variable domain, rest sourced from reference TRBV28 and TRBJ2-7, is DVKVTQSSRYLVKRTGEKVFLECVQDMDHENMFWYRQDPGLGLRLIYFSYDVKMKEKGDIPEGYSVSREKKERFSLILESASTNQTSMYLCASSHRTSGRYEQYFGPGTRLTVT.

This chain links TRBV5-6 with TRBJ1-4, with 8 nucleotides matching TRBD1. Germline assignment: CDR1 SGHDT and CDR2 YYEEEE. After removal of 2 bases from V and 8 bases from J, the junction contained 8 bases not matched to a gene. The CDR3 has 15 amino acids. The CDR3 coding sequence is TGTGCCAGCAGCTTCCTGACAGGGGAGTGGGAAAAACTGTTTTTT. Encoded protein: CASSFLTGEWEKLFF.

This rearrangement joins TRBV14 to TRBJ1-1; D gene ambiguous. The germline V gene has CDR1 SGHDN and CDR2 FVKESK. Trimming shortened V by 4 bases and J by 1 base, and 7 bases separated the two germline ends. CDR3 length equals 13 residues. The CDR3 sequence is CASSRTGNTEAFF. DNA for the CDR3: TGTGCCAGCAGCCGAACTGGGAACACTGAAGCTTTCTTT.

V is TRBV19 and J is TRBJ1-6, with D hard to call. V lost 5 bases and J lost 5, with 10 bases in between. CDR1 and CDR2 from the germline V gene are LNHDA and SQIVND (reference sequence). CDR3 size: 14 residues. This CDR3 is CASSVAGDNSPLHF. The CDR3 DNA reads as TGTGCCAGTAGTGTGGCAGGCGATAATTCACCCCTCCACTTT.